One and the same sample provided the 9 T cell receptor beta chains below, sequenced in a study of blood T cells in healthy people across ages. Next came a second PCR, run for about 6 to 12 cycles, which used a sample-barcoded 5' primer along with a J-beta primer mix. TCRdb re-called the 5' RACE reads through MiXCR, storing one row per CDR3 protein. The sample carries about 1.6 million distinct CDR3 sequences, about 32% recorded once. The source material was blood. These TCRs come from a woman between 25 and 40 years old in good health.

V is TRBV28 and J is TRBJ2-7, with no clear D. Trimming cost V 7 bases and J 3 bases, with 16 bases left between them. CDR3 size: 14 residues. Per germline, CDR1 MDHEN and CDR2 SYDVKM. The CDR3 DNA reads TGTGCCAGCAACGGGCCCCAATCTAACTACGAGCAGTACTTC. Residues: CASNGPQSNYEQYF.

This clonotype was counted only a few times. The chain recombines TRBV4-2 with TRBJ1-1; D might be TRBD1 (5 bases). The V gene lost 1 base and the J gene lost 3 bases, with 12 bases spanning the gap. This CDR3 has 15 residues. Germline-derived CDR1 and CDR2 are LGHNA and YNFKEQ. The CDR3 sequence: CASSQVGTMDTEAFF. The CDR3 DNA reads as TGTGCCAGCAGCCAAGTTGGGACTATGGACACTGAAGCTTTCTTT.

This clonotype was seen ten or more times. J is TRBJ2-3 and V is TRBV4-1, with 7 bases that match TRBD1. This CDR3 has 16 residues. CDR1 and CDR2 from the germline V gene are MGHRA and YSYEKL. Unmatched junction bases numbered 10, after V lost 4 bases and J lost 3 bases. In DNA form, the CDR3 reads TGCGCCAGCAGCCCCGACAGGGATATGAGGACAGATACGCAGTATTTT. Translated: CASSPDRDMRTDTQYF.

This clonotype was seen more than once but under ten times. V usage is TRBV10-3 and J usage is TRBJ1-2; perhaps TRBD1 as D (5 bases). CDR3 length equals 18 residues. Deletions cut 6 bases from V and 0 bases from J, with 23 bases between. Germline assignment: CDR1 ENHRY and CDR2 SYGVKD. The CDR3 bases are TGTGCCATCAGCCAACCGGGACGCGAGAAAGACCCTAACTATGGCTACACCTTC. This sequence encodes CAISQPGREKDPNYGYTF.

Only a few counts were recorded for this clonotype. The chain uses TRBV5-1 and TRBJ2-6; a weak D match, TRBD1 (6 bases). Trimming pared 4 bases from V and 4 bases from J, leaving 18 bases between. There are 17 residues in the CDR3. Germline V gene lookup returns CDR1 SGHRS and CDR2 YFSETQ. The CDR3 DNA follows: TGCGCCAGCAGCCAAAGACAGGACCGGGCCGGGGCCAACGTCCTGACTTTC. Its protein product is CASSQRQDRAGANVLTF.

Notes on this clonotype: Germline and junction disagree at one end, which may indicate a read error. The rearrangement links TRBV20-1 to TRBJ2-5; D is perhaps TRBD2 (5 bases). CDR3 length: 14 residues. CDR1 is DFQATT and CDR2 is SNEGSKA in the germline V gene (reference sequence). The CDR3 sequence is CSVRLASSIETQYF. CDR3 coding DNA: TGCAGTGTTAGATTGGCTAGCTCTATAGAGACCCAGTACTTC.

There are many counts of this clonotype. V usage is TRBV10-3 and J usage is TRBJ2-1; TRBD1 agrees at 9 bases. The CDR3 length is 14 residues. Germline V gene lookup returns CDR1 ENHRY and CDR2 SYGVKD. V lost 9 bases to trimming and J lost 7 bases; unmatched junction nucleotides: 10. The CDR3 nucleotides read TGTGCCATTGGGAGGGACAGGGTAGGGAATGAGCAGTTCTTC. Protein: CAIGRDRVGNEQFF.

This clonotype appeared a few times. The chain couples TRBV20-1 to TRBJ2-1; D may be TRBD2 (7 bases). V was shortened by 0 bases and J by 6 bases, with 21 bases between the two germline ends. The germline gives CDR1 DFQATT, CDR2 SNEGSKA (reference sequence). The CDR3 has 17 amino acids. CDR3 amino acids: CSARDSGAGAQINEQFF. In DNA form, the CDR3 reads TGCAGTGCTAGAGATTCTGGCGCGGGGGCCCAAATCAATGAGCAGTTCTTC.

This clonotype turned up a few times. This chain links TRBV3-1 with TRBJ2-3; D remains ambiguous. The V and J ends lost 0 bases and 0 bases respectively, with 22 bases between them. From germline, CDR1 is LGHDT and CDR2 YNNKEL (reference sequence). This CDR3 region has 20 residues. The chain's CDR3 is CASSQEVSTPQIPSTDTQYF. CDR3 DNA sequence: TGTGCCAGCAGCCAAGAGGTCAGCACACCACAAATACCTAGCACAGATACGCAGTATTTT.